Presented here are 7 T cell receptor beta chains from one specimen sequenced in a study of T cell changes during pregnancy in multiple sclerosis. The protocol was immunoSEQ multiplex PCR, while the TCRdb copy is restricted to in-frame clones and leaves out a portion. The sample has approximately 22,000 clones; around four fifths are singletons. The sample in question was CD8+ T cells from peripheral blood mononuclear cells, obtained in the first trimester of pregnancy. The receptors come from a female donor in good health, enrolled as a control in a pregnancy study.

By share of the sample, this clone is medium-sized. The chain is built from TRBV6-4 and TRBJ2-1, with TRBD1 matching 10 bases. The CDR3 sequence is 15 residues long. V gave up 0 bases and J gave up 7 bases; unmatched junction bases: 3. Per the germline V gene, CDR1 is MRHNA and CDR2 is SNTAGT. The CDR3 spells CASSDSGQGGNEQFF. CDR3 DNA: TGTGCCAGCAGTGACTCCGGACAGGGGGGGAATGAGCAGTTCTTC.

The genes are TRBV12-2 and TRBJ2-5; the D call of TRBD2 is as the table states it, not checked on the DNA. TRBV12-2 is recorded as a pseudogene. The CDR3 totals 19 residues. For the CDR3, the DNA is TGTGCAAGTCGCCAGCGACTAGCGGGAGGTTCCTTGGAACAAGAGACCCAGTACTTC. Its protein product is CASRQRLAGGSLEQETQYF.

This clone was seen more than once but under ten times. The chain links TRBV19 to TRBJ2-1; D is perhaps TRBD1 (6 bases). Germline V CDR1 and CDR2: LNHDA, SQIVND (reference sequence). The CDR3 sequence is 14 residues long. With 0 bases removed from V and 7 bases from J, the gap between germline ends came to 10 bases. CDR3 coding DNA: TGTGCCAGTAGTATAGAGTACAGGGTGAATGAGCAGTTCTTC. Residues: CASSIEYRVNEQFF.

The rearrangement links TRBV4-1 to TRBJ2-3, with D maybe TRBD1 (6 bases). CDR3 length: 14 residues. Trimming took 5 bases from V and 3 from J, leaving 12 bases between them. CDR1 and CDR2 (germline): MGHRA, YSYEKL. CDR3 sequence (DNA): TGCGCCAGCAGCTACAGGGTGAATACAGATACGCAGTATTTT. Translated, it gives CASSYRVNTDTQYF.

V is TRBV6-5 and J is TRBJ2-1, with 10 bases matching TRBD2. The trim removed 2 bases at V and 9 bases at J, leaving 4 bases unmatched. From germline, CDR1 is MNHEY and CDR2 SVGAGI. This CDR3 is 14 amino acids long. CDR3: CASSYASGRGEQFF. The DNA for the CDR3 is TGTGCCAGCAGTTACGCTAGCGGGAGAGGTGAGCAGTTCTTC.

V usage is TRBV9 and J usage is TRBJ2-5, with 8 bases lining up with TRBD2. CDR3 length: 13 amino acids. Germline values: CDR1 SGDLS, CDR2 YYNGEE. V lost 3 bases and J lost 3; bases outside the gene matches: 1. CDR3 DNA: TGTGCCAGCAGCGCGGGGGGGAAAGAGACCCAGTACTTC. It specifies CASSAGGKETQYF.

The CDR3 sequence is CASSQSRIPYGYTF. In nucleotides, the CDR3 is TGTGCCAGCAGCCAGTCCAGGATCCCCTATGGCTACACCTTC. The chain employs TRBV14 and TRBJ1-2; D ambiguous. Germline V lookup: CDR1 SGHDN, CDR2 FVKESK. The CDR3 runs to 14 residues. Deletions cut 3 bases from V and 4 bases from J, with 12 bases between.